This TCR beta chain was recovered during a study of cytomegalovirus exposure and HLA in healthy donors. With regard to this clone: The antigen is undetermined.

Clones were read by immunoSEQ multiplex PCR, and TCRdb kept only the in-frame ones, dropping some. This sample carries more than 120,000 clones, about 87% of them seen once, and the ten largest clones take just over 8.5%. Findings and caveats of the study: Accounts indicate the classifier identified cytomegalovirus status with strong specificity and sensitivity. A list of around 150 TCR beta chains associated with cytomegalovirus was given.

This CDR3 is built from 13 residues. Trimming pared 3 bases from V and 10 bases from J, leaving 10 bases between. CDR1 and CDR2 from the germline V gene are ENHRY and SYGVKD. This chain joins TRBV10-3 and TRBJ1-6, with a tentative D call TRBD1 (5 bases). This sequence originates from a young man in good health and CMV-seropositive. Sequencing used PBMCs. In DNA form, the CDR3 reads TGTGCCATCAGTGACCAGGGTTACTCACCCCTCCACTTT. Protein: CAISDQGYSPLHF.